This TCR beta chain stems from a study of blood T cell repertoires in COVID-19 (dated by TCRdb to the early 2020s). At the level of the whole study: Samples from collaborators originated in the United States, Italy and Spain and spanned both the acute and convalescent phases of COVID-19. The prospective study material was composed of cDNA or gDNA derived from T cells, B-cell-depleted T cells, or PBMCs. Deeply sampled blood TCRbeta repertoires from subjects exposed to, actively infected with, or recovered from COVID-19 were included in the dataset. A freely available public database, intended as a resource for researchers studying the immune response to SARS-CoV-2, is where the repertoires were released. Samples came from the ongoing ImmuneRACE study (first 160 participants) plus 1,254 subjects from 6 global collaborators. The sample metadata nearly always contained a de-identified subject ID, COVID-19 status, age in years and sex. Where available, HLA class I and class II types were obtained from metadata supplied by the sample provider rather than from assay-based typing.

Regarding this clone: Its antigen target is currently unknown. Within one base of it there is no much larger clone, and no base qualities were kept.

The paper as a whole reports these results and caveats: How much clinical and demographic metadata was included differed by source and by participant, and the metadata was provided uncurated.

The immunoSEQ Assay, a bias-controlled multiplex PCR, was used to amplify TCRbeta CDR3 regions from genomic DNA. The original pipeline was this. The number of nucleated cells in each sample was estimated by amplification of reference gene primers within the assay. To quantify the absolute abundance of each unique TCRbeta CDR3 rearrangement, sequence reads were collapsed and filtered. Productive Simpson clonality was computed per sample as the square root of Simpson's diversity index over productive rearrangements. Here the immuneACCESS table is served through TCRdb, limited to in-frame sequences with V and J called. Missing clones are a known gap in these copies; in checked studies unresolved V genes cover under half, and the rest lacks a known reason. V, J and clone size are those of that table, while D and trimming were read from the DNA. The sample table shows some 260,000 clones, and 86% are seen once. The ten largest account for 1.5% to 2% of the sample.

Via the germline V gene (reference sequence), CDR1 is LGHDT and CDR2 YNNKEL. V is clipped by 4 bases and J by 4 bases, and the sequence between their germline boundaries is 13 bases long. From the cysteine through the phenylalanine, the CDR3 covers 15 amino acids. The read is trimmed to its CDR3 DNA, 45 bases read in frame from base 1. Participants in the prospective study were aged about 18 to 95 years, lived in 20 to 25 United States geographic areas, and enrolled through a virtual design. In the prospective study, cohorts were assigned on the basis of participant-reported clinical history obtained from a screening survey and a study questionnaire. ImmuneRACE Cohort 3 recovered participants were defined by two consecutive negative NP/OP PCR tests, healthcare professional clearance, or symptom resolution. In the prospective study, mobile phlebotomists collected whole blood, serum and a nasopharyngeal or oropharyngeal swab from each participant. Over an approximately two-month period, participants in the prospective study had the option of providing additional blood draws and questionnaires. Before DNA extraction, prospective study blood samples were shipped either frozen or at room temperature.

The clonotype was recovered from a man aged 40-50 years who had recovered from COVID-19. This sequence uses TRBV3-1 (or the pseudogene TRBV3-2) and TRBJ1-4, with no confidently assigned D gene. Sample: PBMCs or T cells enriched from blood (not recorded which). The CDR3 reads CASSLWTEVNEKLFF. The nucleotides are TGTGCCAGCAGCCTGTGGACGGAGGTTAATGAAAAACTGTTTTTT.